The 10 T cell receptor beta chains below come from one sample, sequenced in a study of OX40 agonist ivuxolimab in advanced cancers. Some clones are missing from TCRdb's copy, which holds only in-frame ones; the method was immunoSEQ multiplex PCR. The sample shows 25,000 to 40,000 clones, over 80% of them seen only once. Sequences were derived from CD4+ or CD8+ T cells sorted from blood, sampled in a trial of the OX40 agonist ivuxolimab. The receptors here all came from an adult with an advanced solid tumor such as melanoma, head and neck, liver or kidney cancer.

The J gene is TRBJ1-2, the V gene TRBV2, with 10 bases matching TRBD1. Per germline, CDR1 SNHLY and CDR2 FYNNEI. Trimming at V came to 8 bases and at J to 2 bases, leaving 8 bases not matched to a gene. CDR3 length: 15 residues. The CDR3 coding sequence is TGTGCCAGCCTCCGGGACAGGGGACGAAACTATGGCTACACCTTC. Its protein product is CASLRDRGRNYGYTF.

The chain joins TRBV21-1 to TRBJ1-1; the table names TRBD1, a call not compared with the DNA. TRBV21-1 is designated a pseudogene. The CDR3 has 16 residues. CDR3 nucleotides: TGTGCCAGCAACACCCGACAGGGGATCGCGGACACTGAAGCTTTCTTT. Translated, it gives CASNTRQGIADTEAFF.

The rearrangement uses TRBV5-4 and TRBJ2-1; 11 bases fit TRBD1. V gave up 4 bases and J gave up 8 bases; unmatched junction bases: 11. From germline, CDR1 is SGHNT and CDR2 YYREEE (reference sequence). This CDR3 comprises 16 residues. The CDR3 coding sequence is TGTGCCAGCAGCCCCCCCCCGGGACAGGGGGAGGATGAGCAGTTCTTC. It specifies CASSPPPGQGEDEQFF.

The V and J genes are TRBV28 and TRBJ1-5; perhaps TRBD1 as D (6 bases). Germline V gives CDR1 MDHEN, CDR2 SYDVKM. The CDR3 totals 16 residues. V gave up 5 bases and J gave up 2 bases, with 16 bases separating them. The CDR3 sequence: CASSIQTGPGNQPQHF. CDR3 in DNA: TGTGCCAGCAGTATCCAGACAGGCCCCGGCAATCAGCCCCAGCATTTT.

The rearrangement links TRBV5-4 to TRBJ1-1; no clear D. Germline V gene sequence: CDR1 SGHNT, CDR2 YYREEE (reference sequence). This CDR3 is 12 amino acids long. Trimming left V 2 bases short and J 5 bases short, with 7 bases between. The CDR3 loop reads CASSFGLTEAFF. In nucleotides, the CDR3 is TGTGCCAGCAGCTTTGGCCTTACTGAAGCTTTCTTT.

The chain has TRBV14 and TRBJ2-5; 7 bases align to TRBD2. Germline V gene sequence: CDR1 SGHDN, CDR2 FVKESK. This CDR3 comprises 13 residues. V lost 4 bases to trimming and J lost 4 bases; unmatched junction nucleotides: 3. The CDR3 nucleotides are TGTGCCAGCAGCCTGTGGGGGGGAGAGACCCAGTACTTC. This codes for CASSLWGGETQYF.

The chain joins TRBV28 to TRBJ2-1, with D possibly TRBD1 on 8 matching bases. Germline V lookup: CDR1 MDHEN, CDR2 SYDVKM. This CDR3 has 14 amino acids. Trimming shortened V by 8 bases and J by 6 bases, and 17 bases separated the two germline ends. CDR3 sequence reads: CASSRQGRANEQFF. Here the CDR3 DNA reads TGTGCCAGCTCCAGACAGGGGAGGGCCAATGAGCAGTTCTTC.

The V call is TRBV9, the J call TRBJ2-1, with TRBD2 identical over 10 bases. CDR3 length equals 17 residues. Losses at the gene ends were 3 bases for V and 3 bases for J; bases not matched to a gene: 9. In germline, CDR1 is SGDLS, CDR2 YYNGEE. In DNA, the CDR3 is TGTGCCAGCAGCGCAAGAGGGACTAGCGTTTACTACAATGAGCAGTTCTTC. Residues: CASSARGTSVYYNEQFF.

The rearrangement uses TRBV29-1 and TRBJ1-1; 8 bases fit TRBD1. Germline CDR1 and CDR2: SQVTM and ANQGSEA. Losses at the gene ends were 4 bases for V and 3 bases for J; bases not matched to a gene: 22. CDR3 size: 19 residues. The CDR3 DNA reads TGCAGCGTTGCAGGACAGGGCGGAGTTGGTAGGGGGTTGTACACTGAAGCTTTCTTT. Protein sequence: CSVAGQGGVGRGLYTEAFF.

This chain links TRBV5-6 with TRBJ2-4; perhaps TRBD1 as D (6 bases). The CDR3 covers 12 residues. Trimming removed 4 bases from V and 9 bases from J, with 11 bases in between. Germline values: CDR1 SGHDT, CDR2 YYEEEE. CDR3 in DNA: TGTGCCAGCAGCCGAACAGGGACCATTCAGTACTTC. Translation: CASSRTGTIQYF.